This T cell receptor beta chain was obtained from a study of T cells after yellow fever vaccination. Findings and limits, study-wide: Overlap between CD4 and CD8 compartments was detected for a small share of clonotypes.

There are a few counts of this clonotype. Antigen specificity is unknown. Germline assignment: CDR1 SQVTM and CDR2 ANQGSEA. The CDR3 contains 12 residues. Deletions cut 6 bases from V and 1 base from J, with 10 bases between. TCRdb called the 5' RACE reads again in MiXCR, with one record for every CDR3 protein. The sample includes around 250,000 distinct CDR3 sequences, less than 9% of them seen just once. The rearrangement joins TRBV29-1 to TRBJ2-7; weak D call: TRBD1 (7 bases). The sequenced sample was CD4+ T cells sorted from PBMCs, obtained 15 days after the yellow fever booster vaccination. The origin of this receptor is a man aged 30-40 years who received the YFV17D yellow fever vaccine. The CDR3 sequence is CSVAGQSYEQYF. DNA of the CDR3: TGCAGCGTCGCGGGACAGTCCTACGAGCAGTACTTC.